One sample yielded the 24 T cell receptor beta chains listed below, sequenced in a study of T cell responses to AZD1222 COVID-19 vaccine. Profiling relied on immunoSEQ multiplex PCR, and the TCRdb table lists in-frame clones only, not all of them. The data hold 80,000 or so clones, with around three quarters observed a single time. The sequencing used peripheral blood, collected 28 days after the second dose of the MenACWY control vaccine. These receptors were collected from an adult who received the MenACWY meningococcal vaccine as a control.

The chain carries TRBV11-2 and TRBJ2-1; D remains unclear. From germline, CDR1 is SGHAT and CDR2 FQNNGV. The CDR3 spans 16 residues. V was cut by 4 bases and J by 0 bases, with 13 bases left in between. The CDR3 loop reads CASSSFPLSSYNEQFF. CDR3 DNA: TGTGCCAGCAGCTCCTTTCCCCTTAGCTCCTACAATGAGCAGTTCTTC.

CDR3 residues: CASSPLAGTEAFF. In nucleotides, the CDR3 is TGCGCCAGCAGCCCCTTGGCGGGGACTGAAGCTTTCTTT. This chain joins TRBV5-1 and TRBJ1-1, with D unclear. Trimming took 4 bases from V and 5 from J, leaving 12 bases between them. This CDR3 region has 13 residues. The germline V gene encodes CDR1 SGHRS and CDR2 YFSETQ.

The chain carries TRBV15 and TRBJ2-4; the D is unclear. The CDR3 contains 13 residues. Per germline, CDR1 LNHNV and CDR2 YYDKDF (reference sequence). Trimming left V 3 bases short and J 1 base short, with 4 bases between. For the CDR3, the DNA is TGTGCCACCAGCAGGGAGGCCAAAAACATTCAGTACTTC. Translating it yields CATSREAKNIQYF.

The chain combines TRBV5-5 with TRBJ1-6; D is ambiguous. Trimming removed 0 bases at V and 0 bases at J, with 10 bases between. Looked up from germline, CDR1 is SGHKS and CDR2 is YYEKEE (reference sequence). The CDR3 length is 17 residues. Here the CDR3 reads CASSLEGPSSYNSPLHF. CDR3 sequence (DNA): TGTGCCAGCAGCTTGGAGGGCCCGAGCTCCTATAATTCACCCCTCCACTTT.

The chain recombines TRBV4-3 with TRBJ2-2, with D possibly TRBD1 on 6 matching bases. V was pared by 0 bases and J by 5 bases, with 16 bases between. The CDR3 spans 17 residues. Germline values: CDR1 LGHNA, CDR2 YSLEER. The CDR3 region is CASSQEMSTGITGELFF. The CDR3 DNA sequence: TGCGCCAGCAGCCAAGAGATGTCAACAGGGATAACCGGGGAGCTGTTTTTT.

The genes are TRBV29-1 and TRBJ2-3, with 9 bases aligning to TRBD2. The CDR3 length is 14 residues. Per germline, CDR1 SQVTM and CDR2 ANQGSEA. J gave up 4 bases and V 5 bases, and 7 bases lay outside the gene matches. The CDR3 DNA sequence: TGCAGCGTTTCGGCTAGCGGGAAGGCAGATACGCAGTATTTT. Translated, it gives CSVSASGKADTQYF.

J is TRBJ1-2 and V is TRBV2; 7 positions match TRBD1. Losses at the gene ends were 6 bases for V and 0 bases for J; bases not matched to a gene: 7. The CDR3 runs to 15 residues. Germline V lookup: CDR1 SNHLY, CDR2 FYNNEI. The CDR3 coding sequence is TGTGCCAGCAGGACAGGGACAGAACCTAACTATGGCTACACCTTC. Protein: CASRTGTEPNYGYTF.

The chain links TRBV4-1 to TRBJ2-3; D not certain. CDR1 is MGHRA, CDR2 YSYEKL, per germline. Trimming cost V 5 bases and J 1 base, with 13 bases left between them. The CDR3 runs 15 residues. CDR3 coding DNA: TGCGCCAGCAGCAAAGTGGGATCACGCACAGATACGCAGTATTTT. This translates into CASSKVGSRTDTQYF.

This chain joins TRBV7-8 and TRBJ2-5; TRBD2 matches 8 bases. This CDR3 has 14 residues. Germline V lookup: CDR1 SGHVS, CDR2 FQNEAQ. Trimming cost V 5 bases and J 2 bases; bases outside gene matches: 4. CDR3 residues: CASSTGGGQETQYF. The CDR3 DNA is TGTGCCAGCAGCACCGGCGGGGGGCAAGAGACCCAGTACTTC.

This clone was seen a single time. CDR3 sequence (DNA): TGTGCCAGCAGCGCCGCAGTGAACACTGAAGCTTTCTTT. Its translation is CASSAAVNTEAFF. V usage is TRBV9 and J usage is TRBJ1-1; D not certain. CDR1 is SGDLS and CDR2 is YYNGEE in the germline V gene. This CDR3 is built from 13 residues. V was pared by 3 bases and J by 0 bases, with 6 bases between.

The gene calls are TRBV9 and TRBJ2-7; tentative D call: TRBD2 (5 bases). The ends were cut back, 4 bases at V and 3 bases at J, with 17 bases in the middle. Germline CDR1 SGDLS, CDR2 YYNGEE. CDR3 size: 15 residues. The CDR3 spells CASSRRPGSFYEQYF. The CDR3 nucleotides read TGTGCCAGCAGCCGGAGGCCCGGATCTTTCTACGAGCAGTACTTC.

The chain carries TRBV10-1 and TRBJ2-1; no firm D call. Germline assignment: CDR1 WNHNN and CDR2 SYGVQD (reference sequence). The CDR3 covers 14 residues. The V end lost 3 bases, the J end lost 3 bases, and 9 bases lay between the germline ends. Here the CDR3 reads CASSEPSGYNEQFF. The CDR3 nucleotides read TGCGCCAGCAGTGAACCCAGTGGCTACAATGAGCAGTTCTTC.

The gene calls are TRBV19 and TRBJ1-5, with a possible D match to TRBD1 (6 bases). In germline, CDR1 is LNHDA, CDR2 SQIVND (reference sequence). The V gene lost 4 bases and the J gene lost 0 bases, with 7 bases spanning the gap. The CDR3 runs to 14 residues. CDR3 protein: CASSNRDSNQPQHF. CDR3 sequence (DNA): TGTGCCAGTAGTAACAGGGATAGCAATCAGCCCCAGCATTTT. Full variable domain (outside the CDR3, taken from reference TRBV19 and TRBJ1-5): DGGITQSPKYLFRKEGQNVTLSCEQNLNHDAMYWYRQDPGQGLRLIYYSQIVNDFQKGDIAEGYSVSREKKESFPLTVTSAQKNPTAFYLCASSNRDSNQPQHFGDGTRLSIL.

This sequence joins TRBV30 and TRBJ1-5, with 9 positions matching TRBD1. The germline V gene encodes CDR1 GTSNPN and CDR2 SVGIG (reference sequence). CDR3 length: 15 amino acids. V trimming: 3 bases; J trimming: 5 bases; junction bases outside the gene matches: 8. The CDR3 sequence: CAWSATGTGYQPQHF. The CDR3 region has the DNA TGTGCCTGGAGCGCAACCGGGACAGGGTATCAGCCCCAGCATTTT.

This chain uses TRBV6-2 or TRBV6-3 with TRBJ2-7, with D perhaps matching TRBD2 (6 bases). Germline lookup yields CDR1 MNHEY and CDR2 SVGEGT. V was clipped by 2 bases and J by 4 bases, with 15 bases between them. The CDR3 runs 15 residues. CDR3 sequence (DNA): TGTGCCAGCAGTTACGACGGGACTCGGTTTTACGAGCAGTACTTC. Encoded protein: CASSYDGTRFYEQYF.

There are many counts of this clone. This chain joins TRBV11-1 and TRBJ1-1; D not resolved. Trimming removed 2 bases from V and 3 bases from J, with 7 bases in between. Germline lookup yields CDR1 SGHAT and CDR2 FQDESV (reference sequence). The CDR3 is 13 residues long. The CDR3 is CASSLRRYTEAFF. CDR3 nucleotide sequence: TGTGCCAGCAGCTTACGACGGTACACTGAAGCTTTCTTT.

The chain couples TRBV5-1 to TRBJ2-1; a possible D gene is TRBD1 (7 bases). This CDR3 contains 15 residues. Trimming removed 7 bases from V and 2 bases from J, with 16 bases in between. Per the germline V gene, CDR1 is SGHRS and CDR2 is YFSETQ. CDR3 sequence reads: CASARGAQAYNEQFF. In DNA, the CDR3 is TGCGCCAGCGCCAGGGGGGCCCAAGCCTACAATGAGCAGTTCTTC.

The chain links TRBV11-2 to TRBJ2-1, with TRBD2 identical over 11 bases. Trimming cost V 5 bases and J 5 bases; bases outside gene matches: 5. Germline CDR1 reads SGHAT; CDR2 reads FQNNGV. The CDR3 loop spans 15 amino acids. CDR3: CASSPGLAGNNEQFF. As DNA, the CDR3 is TGTGCCAGCAGCCCCGGACTAGCGGGCAACAATGAGCAGTTCTTC.

The CDR3 loop reads CASKDRGELFF. CDR3 in DNA: TGTGCCAGCAAGGATAGAGGGGAGCTGTTTTTT. This chain links TRBV6-5 with TRBJ2-2; D unclear. The ends were cut back, 7 bases at V and 8 bases at J, with 8 bases in the middle. The V gene's germline CDR1 is MNHEY and CDR2 SVGAGI. CDR3 length: 11 amino acids.

The J gene is TRBJ1-2, the V gene TRBV2; no clear D gene. The CDR3 is 14 residues long. CDR1 is SNHLY and CDR2 is FYNNEI in the germline V gene. The V and J ends lost 4 bases and 0 bases respectively, with 9 bases between them. In nucleotides, the CDR3 is TGTGCCAGCAGTGCCTCCGGAGCTAACTATGGCTACACCTTC. Translated: CASSASGANYGYTF.

This rearrangement joins TRBV7-9 to TRBJ2-7; 8 positions match TRBD2. The CDR3 is 13 residues long. Germline assignment: CDR1 SEHNR and CDR2 FQNEAQ (reference sequence). The trim removed 5 bases at V and 9 bases at J, leaving 9 bases unmatched. The CDR3 nucleotides read TGTGCCAGCAGCCATCCGGGGGGGAGATGGCAGTACTTC. Amino acids: CASSHPGGRWQYF. Variable domain in full (rest from reference TRBV7-9 and TRBJ2-7): DTGVSQNPRHKITKRGQNVTFRCDPISEHNRLYWYRQTLGQGPEFLTYFQNEAQLEKSRLLSDRFSAERPKGSFSTLEIQRTEQGDSAMYLCASSHPGGRWQYFGPGTRLTVT.

DNA of the CDR3: TGTGCCTGGTCCAGGGTTAACACCATATATTTT. It yields the protein CAWSRVNTIYF. The chain recombines TRBV30 with TRBJ1-3; D might be TRBD1 (5 bases). V was cut by 5 bases and J by 7 bases, with 9 bases left in between. Germline V CDR1 and CDR2: GTSNPN, SVGIG (reference sequence). The CDR3 is 11 amino acids.

CDR3 in amino acids: CAIMEDSSYGYTF. CDR3 in DNA: TGTGCCATCATGGAGGACAGCTCTTATGGCTACACCTTC. The rearrangement uses TRBV10-3 and TRBJ1-2, with D possibly TRBD1 on 6 matching bases. V gave up 7 bases and J gave up 5 bases, with 14 bases separating them. The CDR3 totals 13 residues. CDR1 ENHRY and CDR2 SYGVKD come from the germline V gene.

This CDR3 is CASSRQMTRGVFTEAFF. The CDR3 nucleotides are TGTGCCAGCAGTCGACAAATGACCCGGGGGGTGTTCACTGAAGCTTTCTTT. The rearrangement links TRBV27 to TRBJ1-1; D is possibly TRBD1 (5 bases). This CDR3 comprises 17 residues. Trimming left V 5 bases short and J 4 bases short, with 23 bases between. Looked up from germline, CDR1 is MNHEY and CDR2 is SMNVEV (reference sequence).